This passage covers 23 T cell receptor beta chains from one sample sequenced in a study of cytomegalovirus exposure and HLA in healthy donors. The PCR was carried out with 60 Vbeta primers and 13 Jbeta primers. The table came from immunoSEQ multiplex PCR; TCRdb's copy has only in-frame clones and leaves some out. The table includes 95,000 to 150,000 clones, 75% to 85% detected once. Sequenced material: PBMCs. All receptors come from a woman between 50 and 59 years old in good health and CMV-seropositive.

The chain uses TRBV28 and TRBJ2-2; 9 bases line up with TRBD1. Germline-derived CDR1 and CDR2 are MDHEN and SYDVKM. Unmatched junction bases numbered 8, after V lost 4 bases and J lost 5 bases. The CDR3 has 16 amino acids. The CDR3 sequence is CASSWDGTGRTGELFF. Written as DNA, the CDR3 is TGTGCCAGCAGTTGGGACGGGACAGGGAGAACCGGGGAGCTGTTTTTT.

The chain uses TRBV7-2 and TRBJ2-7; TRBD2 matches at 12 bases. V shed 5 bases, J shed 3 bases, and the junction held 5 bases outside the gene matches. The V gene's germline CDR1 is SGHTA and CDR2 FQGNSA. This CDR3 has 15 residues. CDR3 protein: CASSAGLAGRYEQYF. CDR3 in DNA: TGTGCCAGCAGCGCGGGACTAGCGGGCCGCTACGAGCAGTACTTC.

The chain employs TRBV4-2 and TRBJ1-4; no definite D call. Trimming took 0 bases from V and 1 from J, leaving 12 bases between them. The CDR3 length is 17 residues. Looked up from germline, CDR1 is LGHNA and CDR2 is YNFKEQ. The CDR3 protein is CASSQDWQAGTNEKLFF. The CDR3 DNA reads TGTGCCAGCAGCCAAGATTGGCAGGCAGGAACTAATGAAAAACTGTTTTTT.

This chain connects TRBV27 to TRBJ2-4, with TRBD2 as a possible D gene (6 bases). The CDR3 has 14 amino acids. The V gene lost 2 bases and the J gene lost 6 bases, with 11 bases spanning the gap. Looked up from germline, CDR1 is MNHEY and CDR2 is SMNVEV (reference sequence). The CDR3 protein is CASSLAGTGNIQYF. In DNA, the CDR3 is TGTGCCAGCAGTTTAGCGGGGACGGGAAACATTCAGTACTTC.

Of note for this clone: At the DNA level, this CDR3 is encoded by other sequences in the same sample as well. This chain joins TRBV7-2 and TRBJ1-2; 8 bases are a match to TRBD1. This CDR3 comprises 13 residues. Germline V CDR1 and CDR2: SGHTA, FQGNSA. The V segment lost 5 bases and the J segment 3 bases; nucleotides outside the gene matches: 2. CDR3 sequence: CASSPDRDYGYTF. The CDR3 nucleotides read TGTGCCAGCAGCCCGGACAGGGACTATGGCTACACCTTC.

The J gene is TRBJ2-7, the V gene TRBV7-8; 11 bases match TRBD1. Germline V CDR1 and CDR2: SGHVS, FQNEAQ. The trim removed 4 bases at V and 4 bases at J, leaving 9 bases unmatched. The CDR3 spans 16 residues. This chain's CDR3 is CASSSRTGGILYEQYF. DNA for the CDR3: TGTGCCAGCAGCTCCCGGACAGGGGGCATCTTATACGAGCAGTACTTC.

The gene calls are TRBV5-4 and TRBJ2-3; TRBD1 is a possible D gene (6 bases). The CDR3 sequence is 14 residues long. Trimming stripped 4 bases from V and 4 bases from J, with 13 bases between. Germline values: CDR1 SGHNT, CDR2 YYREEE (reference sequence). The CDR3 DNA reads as TGTGCCAGCAGCGTCGTGGGGGCGGCAGATACGCAGTATTTT. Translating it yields CASSVVGAADTQYF.

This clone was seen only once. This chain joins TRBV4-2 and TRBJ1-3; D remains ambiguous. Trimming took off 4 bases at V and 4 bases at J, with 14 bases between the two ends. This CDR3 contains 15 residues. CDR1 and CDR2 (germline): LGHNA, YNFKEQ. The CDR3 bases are TGTGCCAGCAGCCCCCGGGAAGGTGGGGGAAACACCATATATTTT. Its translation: CASSPREGGGNTIYF.

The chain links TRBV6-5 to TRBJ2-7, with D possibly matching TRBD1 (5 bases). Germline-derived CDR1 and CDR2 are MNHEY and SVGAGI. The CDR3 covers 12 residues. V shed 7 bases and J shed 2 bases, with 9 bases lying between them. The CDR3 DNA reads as TGTGCCAGCACAGGGAACGCCTACGAGCAGTACTTC. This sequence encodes CASTGNAYEQYF.

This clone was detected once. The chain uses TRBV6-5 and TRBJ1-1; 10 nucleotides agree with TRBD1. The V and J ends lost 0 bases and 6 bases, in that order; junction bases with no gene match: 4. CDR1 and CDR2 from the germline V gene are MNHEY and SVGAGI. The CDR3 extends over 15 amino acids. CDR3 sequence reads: CASSYSDRGLAEAFF. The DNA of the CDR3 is TGTGCCAGCAGTTACTCAGACAGGGGGCTCGCTGAAGCTTTCTTT.

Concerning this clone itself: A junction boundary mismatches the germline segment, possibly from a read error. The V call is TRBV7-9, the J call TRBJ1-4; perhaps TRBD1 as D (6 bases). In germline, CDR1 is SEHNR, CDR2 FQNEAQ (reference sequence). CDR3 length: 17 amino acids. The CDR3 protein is CASSSFDRISTSEKLFF. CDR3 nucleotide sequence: TGTGCCAGCAGCTCATTTGACAGGATATCAACTAGTGAAAAACTGTTTTTT.

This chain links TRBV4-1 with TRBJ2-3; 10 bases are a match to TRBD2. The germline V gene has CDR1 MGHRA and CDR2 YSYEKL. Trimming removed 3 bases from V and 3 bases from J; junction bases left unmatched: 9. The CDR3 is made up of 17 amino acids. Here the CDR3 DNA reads TGCGCCAGCAGCCAGGGGTCTAGCGGGGGAAGAACAGATACGCAGTATTTT. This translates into CASSQGSSGGRTDTQYF.

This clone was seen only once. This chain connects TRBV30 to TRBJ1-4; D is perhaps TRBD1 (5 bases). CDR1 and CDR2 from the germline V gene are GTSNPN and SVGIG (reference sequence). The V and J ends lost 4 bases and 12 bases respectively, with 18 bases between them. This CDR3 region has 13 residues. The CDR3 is CAWKGPGGCQLFF. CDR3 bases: TGTGCCTGGAAGGGACCCGGGGGTTGCCAACTGTTTTTT.

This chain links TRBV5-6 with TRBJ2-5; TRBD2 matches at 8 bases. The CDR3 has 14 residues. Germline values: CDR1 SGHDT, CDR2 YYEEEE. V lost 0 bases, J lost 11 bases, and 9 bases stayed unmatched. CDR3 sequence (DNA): TGTGCCAGCAGCTTGGCGGGGGGGCTCTCCGGGCAGTACTTC. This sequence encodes CASSLAGGLSGQYF.

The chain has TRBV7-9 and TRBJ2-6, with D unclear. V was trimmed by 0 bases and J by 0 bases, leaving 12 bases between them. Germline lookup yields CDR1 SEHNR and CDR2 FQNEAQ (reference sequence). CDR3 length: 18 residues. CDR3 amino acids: CASSLANVRSSGANVLTF. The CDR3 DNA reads TGTGCCAGCAGCTTAGCGAATGTTAGGAGCTCTGGGGCCAACGTCCTGACTTTC. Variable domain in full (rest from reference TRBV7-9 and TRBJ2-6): DTGVSQNPRHKITKRGQNVTFRCDPISEHNRLYWYRQTLGQGPEFLTYFQNEAQLEKSRLLSDRFSAERPKGSFSTLEIQRTEQGDSAMYLCASSLANVRSSGANVLTFGAGSRLTVL.

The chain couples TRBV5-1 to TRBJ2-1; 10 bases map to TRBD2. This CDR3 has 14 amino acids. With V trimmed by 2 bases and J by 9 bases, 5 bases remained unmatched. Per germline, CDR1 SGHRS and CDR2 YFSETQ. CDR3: CASSFTSGASEQFF. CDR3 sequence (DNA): TGCGCCAGCAGCTTTACTAGCGGGGCTAGTGAGCAGTTCTTC.

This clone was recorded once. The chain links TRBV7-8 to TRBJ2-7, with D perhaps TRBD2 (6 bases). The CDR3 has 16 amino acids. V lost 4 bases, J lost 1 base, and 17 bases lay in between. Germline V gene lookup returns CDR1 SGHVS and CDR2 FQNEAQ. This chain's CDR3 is CASSSGVRVESYEQYF. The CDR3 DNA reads TGTGCCAGCAGCTCGGGGGTTCGGGTAGAATCCTACGAGCAGTACTTC. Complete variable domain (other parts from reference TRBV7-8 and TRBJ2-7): GAGVSQSPRYKVAKRGQDVALRCDPISGHVSLFWYQQALGQGPEFLTYFQNEAQLDKSGLPSDRFFAERPEGSVSTLKIQRTQQEDSAVYLCASSSGVRVESYEQYFGPGTRLTVT.

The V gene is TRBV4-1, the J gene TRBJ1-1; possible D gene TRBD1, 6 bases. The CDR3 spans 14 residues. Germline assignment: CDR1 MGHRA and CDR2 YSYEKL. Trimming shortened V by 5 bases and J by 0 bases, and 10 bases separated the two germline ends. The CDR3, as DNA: TGCGCCAGCAGCTCGACAGGATTGAACACTGAAGCTTTCTTT. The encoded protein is CASSSTGLNTEAFF.

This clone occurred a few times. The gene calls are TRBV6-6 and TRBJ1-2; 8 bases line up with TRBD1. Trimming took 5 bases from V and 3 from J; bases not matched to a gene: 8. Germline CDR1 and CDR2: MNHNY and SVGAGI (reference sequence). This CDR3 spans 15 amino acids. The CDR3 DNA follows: TGTGCCAGCAGTCAGGGGGCAGGCCGACACTATGGCTACACCTTC. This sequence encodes CASSQGAGRHYGYTF.

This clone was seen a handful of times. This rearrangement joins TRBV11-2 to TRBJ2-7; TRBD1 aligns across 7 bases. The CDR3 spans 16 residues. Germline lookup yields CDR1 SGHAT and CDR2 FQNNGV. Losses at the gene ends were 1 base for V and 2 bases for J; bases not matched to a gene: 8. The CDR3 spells CASSLGLKGQTYEQYF. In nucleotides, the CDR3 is TGTGCCAGCAGCTTAGGCCTAAAGGGACAGACCTACGAGCAGTACTTC.

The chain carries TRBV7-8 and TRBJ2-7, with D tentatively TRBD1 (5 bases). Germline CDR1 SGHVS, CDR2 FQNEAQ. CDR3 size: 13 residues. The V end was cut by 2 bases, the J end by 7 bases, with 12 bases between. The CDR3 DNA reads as TGTGCCAGCAGCTTACGGGCAGGGCGAGAGCAGTACTTC. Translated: CASSLRAGREQYF.

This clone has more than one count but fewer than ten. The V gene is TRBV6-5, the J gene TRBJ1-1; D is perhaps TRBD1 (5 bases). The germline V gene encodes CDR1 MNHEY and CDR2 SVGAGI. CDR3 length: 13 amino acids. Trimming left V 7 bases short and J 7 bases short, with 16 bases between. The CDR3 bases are TGTGCCAGCAAGATGGGGAGGGGAGGTGAAGCTTTCTTT. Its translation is CASKMGRGGEAFF.

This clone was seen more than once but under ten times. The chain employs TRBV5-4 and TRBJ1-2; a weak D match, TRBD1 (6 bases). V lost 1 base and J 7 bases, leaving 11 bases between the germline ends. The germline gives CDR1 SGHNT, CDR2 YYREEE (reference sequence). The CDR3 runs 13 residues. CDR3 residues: CASSLPQGSGYTF. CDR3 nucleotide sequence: TGTGCCAGCAGCTTGCCACAGGGAAGTGGCTACACCTTC.